The source of this T cell receptor (beta chain) is a study of blood T cells in healthy people across ages. Study-wide results and limits: Using unsorted PBMCs precluded a conclusive naive versus antigen-experienced comparison.

This CDR3 contains 16 residues. V shed 4 bases, J shed 1 base, and the junction held 7 bases outside the gene matches. Looked up from germline, CDR1 is SGHKS and CDR2 is YYEKEE (reference sequence). A second roughly 6 to 11 cycle PCR used barcoded and J-beta primers. TCRdb reprocessed the 5' RACE reads via MiXCR and lists one record per CDR3 protein. The sample gives 600,000 to 900,000 distinct CDR3 sequences, about 26% of which show up once; under 3% is in the top ten. As concerns this clonotype: Its antigen is currently unknown.

These records were also assigned to another study, of T cells of mothers and their children.

This sequence originates from a boy aged 10-17 years in good health. The V gene is TRBV5-5, the J gene TRBJ2-2, with 7 positions matching TRBD1. The sample comprised blood. The CDR3 sequence: CASSKGQKKNTGELFF. The CDR3 coding sequence is TGTGCCAGCAGCAAGGGACAGAAAAAGAACACCGGGGAGCTGTTTTTT.